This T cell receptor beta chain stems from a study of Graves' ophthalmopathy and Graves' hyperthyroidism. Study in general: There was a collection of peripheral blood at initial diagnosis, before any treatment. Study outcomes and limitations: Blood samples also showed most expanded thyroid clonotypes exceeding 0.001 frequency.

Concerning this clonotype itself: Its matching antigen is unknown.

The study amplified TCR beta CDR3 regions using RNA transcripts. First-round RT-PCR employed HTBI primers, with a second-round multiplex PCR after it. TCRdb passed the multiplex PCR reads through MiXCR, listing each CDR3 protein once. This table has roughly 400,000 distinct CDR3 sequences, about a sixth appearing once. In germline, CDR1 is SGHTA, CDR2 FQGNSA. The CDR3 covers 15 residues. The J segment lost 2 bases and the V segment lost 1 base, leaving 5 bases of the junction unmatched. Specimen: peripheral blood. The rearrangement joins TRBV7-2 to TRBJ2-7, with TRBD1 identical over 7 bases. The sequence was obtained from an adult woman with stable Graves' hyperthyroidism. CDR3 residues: CASSLDGTAAYEQYF. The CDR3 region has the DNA TGTGCCAGCAGCTTAGACGGGACAGCTGCCTACGAGCAGTACTTC.